The 5 T cell receptor beta chains in this list originate from one sample, sequenced in a study of blood T cell repertoires in COVID-19. TCRdb's table, derived via immunoSEQ multiplex PCR, lists solely in-frame clones and lacks some. The sample contains 250,000 to 350,000 clones, roughly 89% of which appear only once. Sample: peripheral blood. These receptor sequences come from a man aged 25 to 45 with acute or convalescent COVID-19.

This chain uses TRBV3-1 (or the pseudogene TRBV3-2) with TRBJ2-1; TRBD2 agrees at 7 bases. The CDR3 loop spans 12 amino acids. Trimming at V came to 5 bases and at J to 10 bases, leaving 5 bases not matched to a gene. Per germline, CDR1 LGHDT and CDR2 YNNKEL (reference sequence). Here the CDR3 DNA reads TGTGCCAGCAGCACCAGCGGGACCGAGCAGTTCTTC. Its translation is CASSTSGTEQFF.

The chain is built from TRBV12-3 or TRBV12-4 and TRBJ2-7; 10 bases line up with TRBD1. The CDR3 sequence is 13 residues long. V shed 5 bases and J 7 bases; nucleotides not matched to a gene: 5. CDR3 sequence (DNA): TGTGCCAGCAGTCGGGGACAGGGGTTTGAGCAGTACTTC. This codes for CASSRGQGFEQYF.

V gene TRBV30 combines with J gene TRBJ1-2; weak D call: TRBD1 (5 bases). The germline CDR1 and CDR2 sequences are GTSNPN and SVGIG (reference sequence). Trimming removed 5 bases at V and 2 bases at J, with 9 bases between. The CDR3 is 12 amino acids. This chain's CDR3 is CAWDRLNYGYTF. CDR3 coding DNA: TGTGCCTGGGACAGATTGAACTATGGCTACACCTTC.

This chain connects TRBV7-6 to TRBJ2-5; D remains unclear. The CDR3 sequence is 16 residues long. V lost 3 bases and J 5 bases, leaving 19 bases between the germline ends. CDR1 and CDR2 (germline): SGHVS, FNYEAQ. Written as DNA, the CDR3 is TGTGCCAGCAGCTTTGGTGCATTGTCTGCGAGGGAGACCCAGTACTTC. This sequence encodes CASSFGALSARETQYF.

This clone was observed a single time. The V and J genes are TRBV21-1 and TRBJ2-6; the listed D gene, TRBD1, was not tested against the DNA. TRBV21-1 is classified as a pseudogene. The CDR3 runs to 20 residues. CDR3 in DNA: TGTGCCAGCAGCAAAGCACTGGGGACAGCCGTCCGGGGGGGGGCCAACGTCCTGACTTTC. It yields the protein CASSKALGTAVRGGANVLTF.